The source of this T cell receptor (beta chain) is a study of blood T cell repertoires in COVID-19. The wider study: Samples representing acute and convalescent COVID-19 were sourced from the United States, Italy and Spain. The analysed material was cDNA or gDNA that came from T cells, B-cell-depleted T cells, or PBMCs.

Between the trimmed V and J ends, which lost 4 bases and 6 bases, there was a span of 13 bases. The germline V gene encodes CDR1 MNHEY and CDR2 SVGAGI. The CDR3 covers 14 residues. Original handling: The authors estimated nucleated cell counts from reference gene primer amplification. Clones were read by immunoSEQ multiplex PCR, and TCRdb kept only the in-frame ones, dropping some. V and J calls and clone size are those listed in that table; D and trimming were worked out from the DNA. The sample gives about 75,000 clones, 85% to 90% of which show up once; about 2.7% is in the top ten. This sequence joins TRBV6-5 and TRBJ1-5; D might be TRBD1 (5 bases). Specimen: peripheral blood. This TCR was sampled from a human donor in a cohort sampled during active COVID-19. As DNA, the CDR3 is TGTGCCAGCAGTTCCAGGGAGGTTTTTCAGCCCCAGCATTTT. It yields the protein CASSSREVFQPQHF.